This TCR beta chain was observed in a study of shared clonotypes between healthy human individuals. The study's findings and limits: Rarefaction revealed incomplete sorted-subset sequencing despite large depth.

Trimming left V 2 bases short and J 2 bases short, with 18 bases between. The germline CDR1 and CDR2 sequences are GTSNPN and SVGIG (reference sequence). This CDR3 spans 16 amino acids. Profiling relied on immunoSEQ multiplex PCR, and the TCRdb table lists in-frame clones only, not all of them. The profile shows around 1.1 million clones, approximately 80% of them singletons. The authors divided CD4+ cells into CD45RA+ naive and CD45RA-negative memory subsets. With respect to this clone: The antigen remains unidentified.

Sequenced: memory CD4+ T cells from PBMCs. Sample subset: CD45RA-negative fraction. The TCR sequence derives from a man between 18 and 35 years old in good health. Some clones in this sample may be carry-over from other donors' samples. This chain joins TRBV30 and TRBJ2-5; tentatively, D is TRBD1 (7 bases). The CDR3 bases are TGTGCCTGGAGTTACCGACAGGGACTTCGGCAAGAGACCCAGTACTTC. This sequence encodes CAWSYRQGLRQETQYF.